This record concerns one T cell receptor (beta chain) sequence. The sample holds a few counts of this clonotype. The clone's antigen remains unknown. Base qualities are not recorded, but no much larger clone differs from it by a single base. From the germline V gene (reference sequence), CDR1 is DFQATT and CDR2 is SNEGSKA. Its CDR3 holds 13 amino acids, cysteine through phenylalanine. The sequence is cut down to CDR3 DNA, 39 bases in frame from base 1. Germline trimming amounts to 3 bases on V and 4 bases on J, with 3 as the count of junction bases outside the gene matches. These reads were obtained on an Illumina HiSeq 1500. TCRdb ran its own pipeline on the public reads, namely fastp trimming at Q25 and MiXCR clone calling, and kept in-frame beta chains. Identical CDR3 protein sequences are pooled into one entry, listed with their most common genes and DNA. In all, the sample holds some 320,000 distinct CDR3 sequences, and 29% of those were seen once. Jointly, the top ten make up around 20% of the sample.

This entry is derived from a study of T cell repertoires in cytomegalovirus infection (dated by TCRdb to between 2018 and 2021). About the study as a whole: Alongside well-studied HLA-B-restricted epitopes, the peptide stimulations were aimed at recently identified HLA-C-restricted CMV epitopes, whose presentation resists viral immunomodulation. The HLA type of each donor mattered for the analysis, because public TCR beta signatures pointed to carriage of CMV infection along with the matching HLA type. Results the study describes overall, beyond this receptor: Cumulative frequency of public TCR beta family members discriminated carriers of CMV infection plus the relevant HLA type in this cohort and an independent roughly 340-donor cohort. The ex vivo response was dominated by HLA-C-restricted CMV-specific TCR beta clonotypes, and the single most frequent clonotype in two of eight donors was supplied by these HLA-C-restricted clonotypes.

The treatment or condition label on this specimen signifies: in vitro stimulation with specific CMV peptide epitopes to enrich CMV-specific T cells. The V and J segments used are TRBV20-1 and TRBJ2-3, with 8 bases matching TRBD2. This material consisted of cultured PBMCs, taken from culture after CMV antigen stimulation. This sequence originates from a human donor in good health (CMV status not recorded). Some clones in this sample may be carry-over from other donors' samples. The base sequence is TGCAGTGCTAGCGGGGGGGGGGCAGATACGCAGTATTTT. This yields the protein CSASGGGADTQYF.